This T cell receptor (beta chain) was recorded in a study of blood T cell repertoires in COVID-19. Study information: The United States, Italy and Spain supplied acute and convalescent COVID-19 samples. T cells, B-cell-depleted T cells, or PBMCs provided the cDNA or gDNA that served as material.

The table came from immunoSEQ multiplex PCR; TCRdb's copy has only in-frame clones and leaves some out. The sample consists of about 260,000 clones, roughly 90% of them appearing once. V lost 3 bases, J lost 0 bases, and 9 bases lay in between. Germline CDR1 and CDR2: KGHSH and LQKENI. The CDR3 has 15 residues. The TCR comes from a woman aged 25 to 45 with COVID-19, enrolled during active disease. The sequenced sample consisted of peripheral blood. The V call is TRBV18, the J call TRBJ2-1; the D gene is possibly TRBD2 (6 bases). The CDR3 DNA reads TGTGCCAGCTCACCCGCCGGGGGCTCCTACAATGAGCAGTTCTTC. Translation: CASSPAGGSYNEQFF.